The clone carrying this T cell receptor (beta chain) was observed at least ten times. TCRdb reanalysed the 5' RACE reads using MiXCR and keeps one entry per CDR3 protein. The table records about 40,000 distinct CDR3 sequences, roughly 4.3% of them present only once. The data stem from a study of early T cells in non-severe SARS-CoV-2 infection. Germline values: CDR1 SGHAT, CDR2 FQNNGV. Trimming pared 3 bases from V and 10 bases from J, leaving 17 bases between. This CDR3 contains 14 residues. The sequence was obtained from an adult who was a healthcare worker with PCR-confirmed SARS-CoV-2 infection or an uninfected control (not recorded which). Sequencing was carried out using whole blood. The rearrangement uses TRBV11-2 and TRBJ2-3; the D gene could be TRBD1 or TRBD2 (6 bases each). In DNA form, the CDR3 reads TGTGCCAGCAGCTTGGGACCTAACAGGGAGGCGCAGTATTTT. This translates into CASSLGPNREAQYF.